The 26 T cell receptor beta chains presented below share a single source sample, sequenced in a study of blood T cell repertoires in COVID-19. This table comes from immunoSEQ multiplex PCR, and its TCRdb copy is limited to in-frame clones, with some not included. The sample contains roughly 80,000 clones, under 85% of which appear only once. Sequenced sample: peripheral blood. Receptors were obtained from a human donor in a cohort sampled during active COVID-19.

In this sample, this clone turned up once. V gene TRBV18 combines with J gene TRBJ2-7, with 9 positions matching TRBD2. The CDR3 has 14 amino acids. The J segment lost 2 bases and the V segment lost 8 bases, leaving 7 bases of the junction unmatched. Germline values: CDR1 KGHSH, CDR2 LQKENI. DNA of the CDR3: TGTGCCAGCAGGGCTAGCGGGGTTGCCTACGAGCAGTACTTC. Amino acids: CASRASGVAYEQYF.

This sequence joins TRBV10-3 and TRBJ2-5; 7 nucleotides align to TRBD1. V dropped 5 bases and J dropped 3; count of bases not matched to a gene: 9. The length of the CDR3 is 15 residues. The germline V gene has CDR1 ENHRY and CDR2 SYGVKD. CDR3 amino acids: CAISKTGLVEETQYF. CDR3 nucleotide sequence: TGTGCCATCAGTAAGACAGGGTTGGTGGAAGAGACCCAGTACTTC.

The chain has TRBV6-5 and TRBJ1-5; a weak D match, TRBD1 (6 bases). Trimming removed 4 bases at V and 1 base at J, with 11 bases between. CDR3 length: 15 amino acids. Germline-derived CDR1 and CDR2 are MNHEY and SVGAGI. The CDR3 is CASSLGGLSNQPQHF. As DNA, the CDR3 is TGTGCCAGCAGTTTGGGGGGGCTGAGCAATCAGCCCCAGCATTTT.

The chain couples TRBV7-6 to TRBJ1-6; D unclear. The CDR3 has 15 amino acids. Germline V lookup: CDR1 SGHVS, CDR2 FNYEAQ. Between the trimmed V and J ends, which lost 5 bases and 3 bases, there was a span of 11 bases. The CDR3 nucleotides read TGTGCCAGCAGCCCCCTATCCGTCTATAATTCACCCCTCCACTTT. Its translation is CASSPLSVYNSPLHF.

The chain recombines TRBV6-1 with TRBJ2-7, with D possibly TRBD1 on 5 matching bases. V lost 1 base and J 0 bases, leaving 7 bases between the germline ends. CDR3 length equals 14 residues. CDR1 and CDR2 from the germline V gene are MNHNS and SASEGT. The CDR3 DNA follows: TGTGCCAGCAGTGAAGTCAGGGTCTCCTACGAGCAGTACTTC. The encoded protein is CASSEVRVSYEQYF.

The V call is TRBV5-1, the J call TRBJ1-4; TRBD1 matches 8 bases. CDR3 size: 15 residues. CDR1 is SGHRS, CDR2 YFSETQ, per germline. The V segment lost 3 bases and the J segment 4 bases; nucleotides outside the gene matches: 5. The CDR3 loop is CASSSEDRDNEKLFF. In DNA form, the CDR3 reads TGCGCCAGCAGCTCGGAGGACAGGGATAATGAAAAACTGTTTTTT.

This chain's CDR3 is CASTGSGYGYTF. The CDR3 DNA follows: TGTGCCAGCACAGGGTCGGGCTATGGCTACACCTTC. The chain employs TRBV12-3 or TRBV12-4 and TRBJ1-2, with a weak D call TRBD1 (5 bases). V was shortened by 7 bases and J by 4 bases, with 10 bases between the two germline ends. The CDR3 totals 12 residues.

V is TRBV29-1 and J is TRBJ1-1; D gene ambiguous. Trimming left V 8 bases short and J 2 bases short, with 12 bases between. Germline V gene data show CDR1 as SQVTM and CDR2 as ANQGSEA. The length of the CDR3 is 12 residues. The CDR3 nucleotides are TGCAGCTTCGGTAGAGAAAACACTGAAGCTTTCTTT. Translated, it gives CSFGRENTEAFF. Filled out from reference TRBV29-1 and TRBJ1-1, the complete variable domain reads SAVISQKPSRDICQRGTSLTIQCQVDSQVTMMFWYRQQPGQSLTLIATANQGSEATYESGFVIDKFPISRPNLTFSTLTVSNMSPEDSSIYLCSFGRENTEAFFGQGTRLTVV.

The gene calls are TRBV6-6 and TRBJ1-1, with D perhaps TRBD1 (5 bases). Trimming shortened V by 7 bases and J by 0 bases, and 12 bases separated the two germline ends. CDR3 length equals 14 residues. Germline-derived CDR1 and CDR2 are MNHNY and SVGAGI (reference sequence). This CDR3 reads CASNSRAMNTEAFF. Here the CDR3 DNA reads TGTGCCAGCAATTCCAGGGCCATGAACACTGAAGCTTTCTTT.

The V gene is TRBV5-6, the J gene TRBJ1-5, with TRBD1 matching 8 bases. Trimming took 5 bases from V and 5 from J; bases not matched to a gene: 15. The germline V gene encodes CDR1 SGHDT and CDR2 YYEEEE. The CDR3 is 17 amino acids. The CDR3 protein is CASRWRIGQGHYQPQHF. In DNA, the CDR3 is TGTGCCAGCAGATGGAGAATTGGACAGGGACATTATCAGCCCCAGCATTTT.

The V and J genes are TRBV5-1 and TRBJ2-5; 11 nucleotides line up with TRBD1. Germline trimming cut 2 bases from V and 1 base from J; bases unmatched to any gene: 4. Germline V CDR1 and CDR2: SGHRS, YFSETQ. This CDR3 is 16 amino acids long. In nucleotides, the CDR3 is TGCGCCAGCAGCTTAGGACAGGGGGCCATCCAAGAGACCCAGTACTTC. Protein sequence: CASSLGQGAIQETQYF. The full variable domain, rest sourced from reference TRBV5-1 and TRBJ2-5, is KAGVTQTPRYLIKTRGQQVTLSCSPISGHRSVSWYQQTPGQGLQFLFEYFSETQRNKGNFPGRFSGRQFSNSRSEMNVSTLELGDSALYLCASSLGQGAIQETQYFGPGTRLLVL.

The chain has TRBV3-1 (or the pseudogene TRBV3-2) and TRBJ2-7; 7 positions match TRBD1. CDR1 LGHDT and CDR2 YNNKEL come from the germline V gene (reference sequence). Trimming took 2 bases from V and 2 from J; bases not matched to a gene: 0. The CDR3 consists of 13 residues. CDR3 amino acids: CASSQTGAYEQYF. The CDR3 coding sequence is TGTGCCAGCAGCCAAACAGGGGCCTACGAGCAGTACTTC.

The chain recombines TRBV7-9 with TRBJ2-1; D remains ambiguous. The length of the CDR3 is 16 residues. V lost 5 bases, J lost 6 bases, and 20 bases lay in between. Germline V lookup: CDR1 SEHNR, CDR2 FQNEAQ (reference sequence). The chain's CDR3 is CASSRTPLEASNEQFF. CDR3 nucleotide sequence: TGTGCCAGCAGCAGAACGCCGCTAGAGGCCAGCAATGAGCAGTTCTTC.

This chain uses TRBV19 with TRBJ2-7; D possibly corresponds to TRBD2 (5 bases). The germline gives CDR1 LNHDA, CDR2 SQIVND (reference sequence). V was trimmed by 6 bases and J by 3 bases, leaving 18 bases between them. There are 15 residues in the CDR3. The CDR3, as DNA: TGTGCCAGTAGGCGGAATGAGGGCTTCGGCTACGAGCAGTACTTC. As protein: CASRRNEGFGYEQYF.

The chain has TRBV6-5 and TRBJ2-7; weak D call: TRBD2 (7 bases). This CDR3 contains 15 residues. With 6 bases removed from V and 6 bases from J, the gap between germline ends came to 21 bases. Germline CDR1 reads MNHEY; CDR2 reads SVGAGI. CDR3 loop: CASSRMWGGDSEQYF. For the CDR3, the DNA is TGTGCCAGCAGCAGGATGTGGGGGGGCGACTCCGAGCAGTACTTC.

The rearrangement joins TRBV7-8 to TRBJ2-3; a possible D gene is TRBD1 (5 bases). CDR3 length equals 15 residues. In germline, CDR1 is SGHVS, CDR2 FQNEAQ. V lost 6 bases to trimming and J lost 2 bases, with 15 bases between them. The CDR3 nucleotides read TGTGCCAGCAGACCCCAAAGGGGAAACACAGATACGCAGTATTTT. It yields the protein CASRPQRGNTDTQYF.

The chain recombines TRBV6-4 with TRBJ1-1; possible D gene TRBD1, 6 bases. The CDR3 sequence is 13 residues long. CDR1 and CDR2 (germline): MRHNA, SNTAGT. Trimming took 2 bases from V and 4 from J, leaving 8 bases between them. This CDR3 reads CASSDLRGTEAFF. CDR3 DNA: TGTGCCAGCAGTGACCTCAGGGGCACTGAAGCTTTCTTT.

CDR3 sequence reads: CASSSRQGAAGELFF. CDR3 DNA sequence: TGTGCCAGCAGTTCACGACAGGGGGCCGCCGGGGAGCTGTTTTTT. This chain links TRBV6-5 with TRBJ2-2, with TRBD1 identical over 10 bases. Looked up from germline, CDR1 is MNHEY and CDR2 is SVGAGI. The length of the CDR3 is 15 residues. The J segment lost 6 bases and the V segment lost 4 bases, leaving 5 bases of the junction unmatched.

CDR3 in amino acids: CASSLLTGEEGYGYTF. The CDR3 DNA follows: TGTGCCAGCAGTTTACTTACAGGGGAAGAGGGCTATGGCTACACCTTC. The gene calls are TRBV28 and TRBJ1-2; 7 bases are a match to TRBD1. CDR3 length equals 16 residues. V trimming: 2 bases; J trimming: 4 bases; junction bases outside the gene matches: 10. Looked up from germline, CDR1 is MDHEN and CDR2 is SYDVKM.

This clone was picked up a small number of times. CDR3 sequence reads: CASSQQWRPNTGELFF. The CDR3 nucleotides read TGTGCCAGCAGCCAACAATGGAGACCGAACACCGGGGAGCTGTTTTTT. The rearrangement uses TRBV14 and TRBJ2-2; unclear D gene. V lost 2 bases and J 0 bases, leaving 10 bases between the germline ends. CDR3 size: 16 residues. Looked up from germline, CDR1 is SGHDN and CDR2 is FVKESK.

This clone was counted once. V is TRBV3-1 (or the pseudogene TRBV3-2) and J is TRBJ2-3; 9 nucleotides agree with TRBD1. CDR3 length: 15 residues. The V gene's germline CDR1 is LGHDT and CDR2 YNNKEL (reference sequence). V shed 3 bases and J 4 bases; nucleotides not matched to a gene: 5. This CDR3 is CASSQDRGIADTQYF. The DNA of the CDR3 is TGTGCCAGCAGCCAGGACAGGGGAATAGCAGATACGCAGTATTTT.

This clone was seen just once. The V and J genes are TRBV25-1 and TRBJ2-7, with TRBD2 identical over 7 bases. With V trimmed by 9 bases and J by 0 bases, 8 bases remained unmatched. This CDR3 region has 14 residues. Germline V gene lookup returns CDR1 MGHDK and CDR2 SYGVNS. CDR3: CARSAGSRSYEQYF. CDR3 DNA: TGTGCCAGATCAGCGGGAAGCCGCTCCTACGAGCAGTACTTC.

This chain connects TRBV5-1 to TRBJ2-5; 7 bases match TRBD1. V shed 0 bases and J 1 base; nucleotides not matched to a gene: 3. This CDR3 has 15 amino acids. Per germline, CDR1 SGHRS and CDR2 YFSETQ. CDR3 sequence: CASSLGQGFQETQYF. CDR3 DNA sequence: TGCGCCAGCAGCTTGGGACAGGGTTTCCAAGAGACCCAGTACTTC.

The J gene is TRBJ2-5, the V gene TRBV7-2; TRBD2 agrees at 8 bases. Per germline, CDR1 SGHTA and CDR2 FQGNSA. The CDR3 consists of 15 residues. V shed 1 base, J shed 3 bases, and the junction held 4 bases outside the gene matches. Written as DNA, the CDR3 is TGTGCCAGCAGCTTAGACGGGGGGGCCGAAGAGACCCAGTACTTC. Amino acid sequence: CASSLDGGAEETQYF.

The gene calls are TRBV6-1 and TRBJ1-2; D is ambiguous. CDR3 length: 16 residues. The ends were cut back, 3 bases at V and 4 bases at J, with 18 bases in the middle. Germline V lookup: CDR1 MNHNS, CDR2 SASEGT. The CDR3 bases are TGTGCCAGCAGTGATCCTGGTGCGCGGGGAGGCTATGGCTACACCTTC. Protein sequence: CASSDPGARGGYGYTF.

The chain employs TRBV7-3 and TRBJ2-5, with unresolved D. This CDR3 has 13 amino acids. V was clipped by 3 bases and J by 5 bases, with 10 bases between them. Germline V gives CDR1 SGHTA, CDR2 FQGTGA. The CDR3 nucleotides are TGTGCCAGCAGCTTGGAACCGAGGGAGACCCAGTACTTC. Residues: CASSLEPRETQYF.